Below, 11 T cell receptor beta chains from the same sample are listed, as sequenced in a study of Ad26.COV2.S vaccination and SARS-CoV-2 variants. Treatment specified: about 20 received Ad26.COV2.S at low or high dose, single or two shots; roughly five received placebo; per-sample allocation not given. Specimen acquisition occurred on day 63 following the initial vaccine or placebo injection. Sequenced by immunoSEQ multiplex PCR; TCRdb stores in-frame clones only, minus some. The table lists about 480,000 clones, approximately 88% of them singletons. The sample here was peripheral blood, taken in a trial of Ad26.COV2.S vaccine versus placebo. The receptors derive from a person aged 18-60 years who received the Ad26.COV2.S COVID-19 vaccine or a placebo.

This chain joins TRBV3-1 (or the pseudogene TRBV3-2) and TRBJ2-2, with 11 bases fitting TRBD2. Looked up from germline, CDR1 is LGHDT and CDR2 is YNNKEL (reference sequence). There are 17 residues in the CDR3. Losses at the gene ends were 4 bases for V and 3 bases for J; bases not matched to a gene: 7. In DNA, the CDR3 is TGTGCCAGCAGCCCATTTAGCGGGAGGGCCTACACCGGGGAGCTGTTTTTT. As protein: CASSPFSGRAYTGELFF.

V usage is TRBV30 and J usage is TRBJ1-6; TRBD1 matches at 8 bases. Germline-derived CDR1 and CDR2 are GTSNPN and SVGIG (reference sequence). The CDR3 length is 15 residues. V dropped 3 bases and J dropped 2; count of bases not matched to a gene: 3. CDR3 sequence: CAWRTGGPYNSPLHF. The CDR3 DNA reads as TGTGCCTGGAGAACAGGGGGACCCTATAATTCACCCCTCCACTTT. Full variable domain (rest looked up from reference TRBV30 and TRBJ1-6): SQTIHQWPATLVQPVGSPLSLECTVEGTSNPNLYWYRQAAGRGLQLLFYSVGIGQISSEVPQNLSASRPQDRQFILSSKKLLLSDSGFYLCAWRTGGPYNSPLHFGNGTRLTVT.

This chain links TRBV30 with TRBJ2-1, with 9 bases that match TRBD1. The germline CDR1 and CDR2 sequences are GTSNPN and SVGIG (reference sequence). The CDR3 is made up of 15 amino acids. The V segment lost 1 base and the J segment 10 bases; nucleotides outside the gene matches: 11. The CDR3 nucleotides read TGTGCCTGGAGTGACCGGGACAGGGTATCGGTGGAGCAGTTCTTC. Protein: CAWSDRDRVSVEQFF.

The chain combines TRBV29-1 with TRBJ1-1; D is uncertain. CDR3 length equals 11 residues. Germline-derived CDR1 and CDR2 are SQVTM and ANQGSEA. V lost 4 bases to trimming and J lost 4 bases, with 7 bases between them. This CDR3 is CSVGHGTEAFF. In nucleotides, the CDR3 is TGCAGCGTTGGGCATGGCACTGAAGCTTTCTTT.

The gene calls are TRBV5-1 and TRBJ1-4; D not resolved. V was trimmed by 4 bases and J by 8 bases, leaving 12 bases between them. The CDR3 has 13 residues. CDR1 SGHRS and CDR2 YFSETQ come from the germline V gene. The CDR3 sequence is CASSTGIQEKLFF. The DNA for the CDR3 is TGCGCCAGCAGCACGGGGATTCAGGAAAAACTGTTTTTT.

CDR3 sequence: CASSLVGGRSTDTQYF. The CDR3 nucleotides read TGTGCCAGCAGCTTGGTCGGGGGCAGGAGCACAGATACGCAGTATTTT. The J gene is TRBJ2-3, the V gene TRBV11-2; D assignment may be TRBD1 or TRBD2 (6 bases each). With 3 bases removed from V and 0 bases from J, the gap between germline ends came to 13 bases. The CDR3 length is 16 residues. Per the germline V gene, CDR1 is SGHAT and CDR2 is FQNNGV.

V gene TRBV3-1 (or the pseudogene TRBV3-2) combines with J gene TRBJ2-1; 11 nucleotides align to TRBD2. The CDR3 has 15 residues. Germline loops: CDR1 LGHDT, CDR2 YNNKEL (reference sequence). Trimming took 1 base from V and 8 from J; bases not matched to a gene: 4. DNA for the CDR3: TGTGCCAGCAGCCAAGCCGGGACTAGCGGACATGAGCAGTTCTTC. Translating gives CASSQAGTSGHEQFF.

CDR3 nucleotides: TGTGCCAGCAGCCAAGGTGGAGGGTCCATGGAAAGCAGGAATTCACCCCTCCACTTT. This gives the protein CASSQGGGSMESRNSPLHF. The chain combines TRBV3-1 (or the pseudogene TRBV3-2) with TRBJ1-6, with D hard to call. Germline V CDR1 and CDR2: LGHDT, YNNKEL (reference sequence). The ends were cut back, 1 base at V and 7 bases at J, with 23 bases in the middle. This CDR3 comprises 19 residues.

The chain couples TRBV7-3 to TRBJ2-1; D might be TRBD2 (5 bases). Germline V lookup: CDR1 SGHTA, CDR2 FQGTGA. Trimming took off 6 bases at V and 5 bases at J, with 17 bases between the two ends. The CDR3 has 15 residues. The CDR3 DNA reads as TGTGCCAGCAGTCGGGGAAGGCAGAGCGACAATGAGCAGTTCTTC. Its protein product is CASSRGRQSDNEQFF. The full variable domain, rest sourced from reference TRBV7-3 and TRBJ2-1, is GAGVSQTPSNKVTEKGKYVELRCDPISGHTALYWYRQSLGQGPEFLIYFQGTGAADDSGLPNDRFFAVRPEGSVSTLKIQRTERGDSAVYLCASSRGRQSDNEQFFGPGTRLTVL.

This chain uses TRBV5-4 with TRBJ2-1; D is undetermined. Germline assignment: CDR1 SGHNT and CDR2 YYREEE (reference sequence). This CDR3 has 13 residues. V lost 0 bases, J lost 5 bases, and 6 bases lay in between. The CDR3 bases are TGTGCCAGCAGCTTGGAGTATAACAATGAGCAGTTCTTC. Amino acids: CASSLEYNNEQFF.

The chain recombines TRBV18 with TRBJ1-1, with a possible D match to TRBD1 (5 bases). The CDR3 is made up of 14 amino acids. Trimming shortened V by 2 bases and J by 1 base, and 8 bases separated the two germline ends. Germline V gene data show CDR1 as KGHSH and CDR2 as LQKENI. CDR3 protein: CASSPVRGNTEAFF. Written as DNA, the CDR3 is TGTGCCAGCTCACCAGTGAGGGGGAACACTGAAGCTTTCTTT. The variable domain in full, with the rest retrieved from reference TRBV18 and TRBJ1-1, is NAGVMQNPRHLVRRRGQEARLRCSPMKGHSHVYWYRQLPEEGLKFMVYLQKENIIDESGMPKERFSAEFPKEGPSILRIQQVVRGDSAAYFCASSPVRGNTEAFFGQGTRLTVV.